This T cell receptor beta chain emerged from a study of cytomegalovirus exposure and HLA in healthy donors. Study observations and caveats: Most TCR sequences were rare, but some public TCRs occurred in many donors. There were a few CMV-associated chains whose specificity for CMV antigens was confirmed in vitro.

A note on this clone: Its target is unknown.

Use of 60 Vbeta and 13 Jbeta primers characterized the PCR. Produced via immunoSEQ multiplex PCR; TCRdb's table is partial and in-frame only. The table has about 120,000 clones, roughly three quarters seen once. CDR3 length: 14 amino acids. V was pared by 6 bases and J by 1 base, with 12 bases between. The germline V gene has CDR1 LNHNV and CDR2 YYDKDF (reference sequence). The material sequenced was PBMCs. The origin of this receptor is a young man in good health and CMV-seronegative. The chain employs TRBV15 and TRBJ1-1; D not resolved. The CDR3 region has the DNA TGTGCCACCAGTCAAGTGGGGAGGAACACTGAAGCTTTCTTT. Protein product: CATSQVGRNTEAFF.